A single sample gave rise to the 12 T cell receptor beta chains below, sequenced in a study of identical twins. From the 5' RACE reads, TCRdb called clonotypes with MiXCR, one entry per CDR3 protein. The sample has around 1.7 million distinct CDR3 sequences, around 29% seen once. Material: cord blood. Receptors were obtained from a newborn girl in good health.

This clonotype was recorded only once. V usage is TRBV13 and J usage is TRBJ2-1, with 9 bases fitting TRBD2. This CDR3 spans 14 amino acids. CDR1 is PRHDT and CDR2 is FYEKMQ in the germline V gene (reference sequence). V shed 5 bases and J 8 bases; nucleotides not matched to a gene: 7. The DNA of the CDR3 is TGTGCCAGCAGCAGAGGGGGGACTAGCTATGAGCAGTTCTTC. Protein: CASSRGGTSYEQFF.

This clonotype showed up just a few times. This rearrangement joins TRBV20-1 to TRBJ2-3, with 9 positions matching TRBD2. With V trimmed by 4 bases and J by 8 bases, 13 bases remained unmatched. The CDR3 contains 15 residues. Germline assignment: CDR1 DFQATT and CDR2 SNEGSKA (reference sequence). CDR3 nucleotides: TGCAGTGCTAATGGGACTAGCACCTCACAGGGTACGCAGTATTTT. This gives the protein CSANGTSTSQGTQYF.

The chain uses TRBV12-3 or TRBV12-4 and TRBJ2-3; 13 positions match TRBD2. V shed 7 bases, J shed 2 bases, and the junction held 9 bases outside the gene matches. The CDR3 is 17 residues long. CDR3 DNA: TGTGCCAGCAAACCCCCGGGACTAGCGGGGATCACAGATACGCAGTATTTT. It yields the protein CASKPPGLAGITDTQYF.

V and J are TRBV2 and TRBJ1-5; D is undetermined. Trimming shortened V by 6 bases and J by 3 bases, and 12 bases separated the two germline ends. Germline V CDR1 and CDR2: SNHLY, FYNNEI. The CDR3 loop spans 14 amino acids. Written as DNA, the CDR3 is TGTGCCAGCAGACCCGACACGTCCAATCAGCCCCAGCATTTT. Translation: CASRPDTSNQPQHF.

This clonotype occurred a few times. The chain recombines TRBV6-6 with TRBJ1-5, with D uncertain. With 0 bases removed from V and 0 bases from J, the gap between germline ends came to 3 bases. CDR3 length equals 14 residues. The germline V gene encodes CDR1 MNHNY and CDR2 SVGAGI (reference sequence). CDR3 bases: TGTGCCAGCAGTTACTCGAGTAGCAATCAGCCCCAGCATTTT. Residues: CASSYSSSNQPQHF.

J is TRBJ1-4 and V is TRBV5-1; 8 bases are a match to TRBD1. Trimming removed 4 bases from V and 6 bases from J; junction bases left unmatched: 5. Per germline, CDR1 SGHRS and CDR2 YFSETQ. The CDR3 spans 14 residues. The CDR3 protein is CASSHGQGDEKLFF. The CDR3 DNA follows: TGCGCCAGCAGCCACGGACAGGGAGATGAAAAACTGTTTTTT.

For the CDR3, the DNA is TGCGCCAGCAGCTTGTTCGGAGACAGAATGAACACTGAAGCTTTCTTT. It codes for CASSLFGDRMNTEAFF. This sequence joins TRBV5-1 and TRBJ1-1; D perhaps matches TRBD1 (5 bases). Germline CDR1 is SGHRS and CDR2 is YFSETQ. Trimming removed 1 base from V and 0 bases from J, with 13 bases in between. The CDR3 totals 16 residues.

CDR3 nucleotide sequence: TGTGCCAGCAGGGCTAGCGGGAGGGGGTATGAGCAGTTCTTC. Its translation is CASRASGRGYEQFF. The V call is TRBV28, the J call TRBJ2-1, with TRBD2 identical over 12 bases. CDR1 MDHEN and CDR2 SYDVKM come from the germline V gene. The CDR3 has 14 amino acids. V trimming: 6 bases; J trimming: 8 bases; junction bases outside the gene matches: 5.

This clonotype has a count of ten or more. This chain links TRBV28 with TRBJ2-7, with 10 bases aligning to TRBD2. J was trimmed by 0 bases and V by 10 bases; bases with no gene match: 3. The CDR3 sequence is 13 residues long. Germline-derived CDR1 and CDR2 are MDHEN and SYDVKM. CDR3: CATRTSGSYEQYF. In DNA form, the CDR3 reads TGTGCCACCCGGACTAGCGGCTCCTACGAGCAGTACTTC.

This clonotype was observed at least ten times. V usage is TRBV6-6 and J usage is TRBJ1-2; D not resolved. The CDR3 spans 14 residues. The V and J ends lost 7 bases and 3 bases respectively, with 15 bases between them. Looked up from germline, CDR1 is MNHNY and CDR2 is SVGAGI (reference sequence). The CDR3 DNA reads TGTGCCAGCACCGGTGCGGAGGGTGACTATGGCTACACCTTC. It codes for CASTGAEGDYGYTF.

As to this clonotype: At one of its ends the junction is not consistent with the germline gene, which may arise from a read error. The chain joins TRBV28 to TRBJ1-1; D is undetermined. Germline-derived CDR1 and CDR2 are MDHEN and SYDVKM. The CDR3 length is 14 residues. CDR3 residues: CTSSPLTANTEAFF. The CDR3 nucleotides are TGTACCAGCAGTCCCTTGACTGCGAACACTGAAGCTTTCTTT.

This clonotype was observed a handful of times. In DNA, the CDR3 is TGTGCCAGCAGGACAGGGGGATCGGGAGGCTACACCTTC. Residues: CASRTGGSGGYTF. This chain links TRBV12-3 or TRBV12-4 with TRBJ1-2; 9 bases are shared with TRBD1. The CDR3 sequence is 13 residues long. V lost 6 bases and J lost 8; bases outside the gene matches: 7.